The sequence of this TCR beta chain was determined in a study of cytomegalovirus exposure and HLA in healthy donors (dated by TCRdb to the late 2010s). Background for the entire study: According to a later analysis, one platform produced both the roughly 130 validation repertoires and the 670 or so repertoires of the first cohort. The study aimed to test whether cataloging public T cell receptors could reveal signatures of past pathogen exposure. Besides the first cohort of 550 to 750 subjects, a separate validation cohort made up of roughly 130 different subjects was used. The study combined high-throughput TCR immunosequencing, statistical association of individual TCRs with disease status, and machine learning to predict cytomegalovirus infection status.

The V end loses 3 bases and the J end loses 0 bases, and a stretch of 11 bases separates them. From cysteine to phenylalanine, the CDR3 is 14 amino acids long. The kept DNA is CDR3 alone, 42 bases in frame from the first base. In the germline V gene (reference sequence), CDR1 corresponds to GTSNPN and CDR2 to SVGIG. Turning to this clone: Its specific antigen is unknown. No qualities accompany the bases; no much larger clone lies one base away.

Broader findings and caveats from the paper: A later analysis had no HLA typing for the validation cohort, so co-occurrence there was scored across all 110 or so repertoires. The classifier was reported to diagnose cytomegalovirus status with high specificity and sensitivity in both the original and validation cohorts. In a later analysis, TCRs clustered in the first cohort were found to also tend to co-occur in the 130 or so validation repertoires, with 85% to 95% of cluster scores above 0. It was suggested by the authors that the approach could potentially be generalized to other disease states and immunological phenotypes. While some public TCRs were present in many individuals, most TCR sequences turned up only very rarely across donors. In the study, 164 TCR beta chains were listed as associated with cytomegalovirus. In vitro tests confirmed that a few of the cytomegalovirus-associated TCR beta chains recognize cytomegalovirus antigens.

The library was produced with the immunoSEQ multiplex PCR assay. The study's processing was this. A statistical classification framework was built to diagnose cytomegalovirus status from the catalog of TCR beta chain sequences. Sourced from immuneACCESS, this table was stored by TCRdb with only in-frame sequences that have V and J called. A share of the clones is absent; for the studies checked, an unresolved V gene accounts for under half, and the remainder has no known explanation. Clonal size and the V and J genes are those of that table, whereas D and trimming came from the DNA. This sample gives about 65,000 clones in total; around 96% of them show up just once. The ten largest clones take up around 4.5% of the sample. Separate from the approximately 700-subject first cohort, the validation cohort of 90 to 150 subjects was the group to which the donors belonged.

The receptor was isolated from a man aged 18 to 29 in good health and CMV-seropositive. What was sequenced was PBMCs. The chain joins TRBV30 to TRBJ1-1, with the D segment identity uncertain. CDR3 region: CAWSLGPMNTEAFF. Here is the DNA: TGTGCCTGGAGCCTCGGTCCCATGAACACTGAAGCTTTCTTT.